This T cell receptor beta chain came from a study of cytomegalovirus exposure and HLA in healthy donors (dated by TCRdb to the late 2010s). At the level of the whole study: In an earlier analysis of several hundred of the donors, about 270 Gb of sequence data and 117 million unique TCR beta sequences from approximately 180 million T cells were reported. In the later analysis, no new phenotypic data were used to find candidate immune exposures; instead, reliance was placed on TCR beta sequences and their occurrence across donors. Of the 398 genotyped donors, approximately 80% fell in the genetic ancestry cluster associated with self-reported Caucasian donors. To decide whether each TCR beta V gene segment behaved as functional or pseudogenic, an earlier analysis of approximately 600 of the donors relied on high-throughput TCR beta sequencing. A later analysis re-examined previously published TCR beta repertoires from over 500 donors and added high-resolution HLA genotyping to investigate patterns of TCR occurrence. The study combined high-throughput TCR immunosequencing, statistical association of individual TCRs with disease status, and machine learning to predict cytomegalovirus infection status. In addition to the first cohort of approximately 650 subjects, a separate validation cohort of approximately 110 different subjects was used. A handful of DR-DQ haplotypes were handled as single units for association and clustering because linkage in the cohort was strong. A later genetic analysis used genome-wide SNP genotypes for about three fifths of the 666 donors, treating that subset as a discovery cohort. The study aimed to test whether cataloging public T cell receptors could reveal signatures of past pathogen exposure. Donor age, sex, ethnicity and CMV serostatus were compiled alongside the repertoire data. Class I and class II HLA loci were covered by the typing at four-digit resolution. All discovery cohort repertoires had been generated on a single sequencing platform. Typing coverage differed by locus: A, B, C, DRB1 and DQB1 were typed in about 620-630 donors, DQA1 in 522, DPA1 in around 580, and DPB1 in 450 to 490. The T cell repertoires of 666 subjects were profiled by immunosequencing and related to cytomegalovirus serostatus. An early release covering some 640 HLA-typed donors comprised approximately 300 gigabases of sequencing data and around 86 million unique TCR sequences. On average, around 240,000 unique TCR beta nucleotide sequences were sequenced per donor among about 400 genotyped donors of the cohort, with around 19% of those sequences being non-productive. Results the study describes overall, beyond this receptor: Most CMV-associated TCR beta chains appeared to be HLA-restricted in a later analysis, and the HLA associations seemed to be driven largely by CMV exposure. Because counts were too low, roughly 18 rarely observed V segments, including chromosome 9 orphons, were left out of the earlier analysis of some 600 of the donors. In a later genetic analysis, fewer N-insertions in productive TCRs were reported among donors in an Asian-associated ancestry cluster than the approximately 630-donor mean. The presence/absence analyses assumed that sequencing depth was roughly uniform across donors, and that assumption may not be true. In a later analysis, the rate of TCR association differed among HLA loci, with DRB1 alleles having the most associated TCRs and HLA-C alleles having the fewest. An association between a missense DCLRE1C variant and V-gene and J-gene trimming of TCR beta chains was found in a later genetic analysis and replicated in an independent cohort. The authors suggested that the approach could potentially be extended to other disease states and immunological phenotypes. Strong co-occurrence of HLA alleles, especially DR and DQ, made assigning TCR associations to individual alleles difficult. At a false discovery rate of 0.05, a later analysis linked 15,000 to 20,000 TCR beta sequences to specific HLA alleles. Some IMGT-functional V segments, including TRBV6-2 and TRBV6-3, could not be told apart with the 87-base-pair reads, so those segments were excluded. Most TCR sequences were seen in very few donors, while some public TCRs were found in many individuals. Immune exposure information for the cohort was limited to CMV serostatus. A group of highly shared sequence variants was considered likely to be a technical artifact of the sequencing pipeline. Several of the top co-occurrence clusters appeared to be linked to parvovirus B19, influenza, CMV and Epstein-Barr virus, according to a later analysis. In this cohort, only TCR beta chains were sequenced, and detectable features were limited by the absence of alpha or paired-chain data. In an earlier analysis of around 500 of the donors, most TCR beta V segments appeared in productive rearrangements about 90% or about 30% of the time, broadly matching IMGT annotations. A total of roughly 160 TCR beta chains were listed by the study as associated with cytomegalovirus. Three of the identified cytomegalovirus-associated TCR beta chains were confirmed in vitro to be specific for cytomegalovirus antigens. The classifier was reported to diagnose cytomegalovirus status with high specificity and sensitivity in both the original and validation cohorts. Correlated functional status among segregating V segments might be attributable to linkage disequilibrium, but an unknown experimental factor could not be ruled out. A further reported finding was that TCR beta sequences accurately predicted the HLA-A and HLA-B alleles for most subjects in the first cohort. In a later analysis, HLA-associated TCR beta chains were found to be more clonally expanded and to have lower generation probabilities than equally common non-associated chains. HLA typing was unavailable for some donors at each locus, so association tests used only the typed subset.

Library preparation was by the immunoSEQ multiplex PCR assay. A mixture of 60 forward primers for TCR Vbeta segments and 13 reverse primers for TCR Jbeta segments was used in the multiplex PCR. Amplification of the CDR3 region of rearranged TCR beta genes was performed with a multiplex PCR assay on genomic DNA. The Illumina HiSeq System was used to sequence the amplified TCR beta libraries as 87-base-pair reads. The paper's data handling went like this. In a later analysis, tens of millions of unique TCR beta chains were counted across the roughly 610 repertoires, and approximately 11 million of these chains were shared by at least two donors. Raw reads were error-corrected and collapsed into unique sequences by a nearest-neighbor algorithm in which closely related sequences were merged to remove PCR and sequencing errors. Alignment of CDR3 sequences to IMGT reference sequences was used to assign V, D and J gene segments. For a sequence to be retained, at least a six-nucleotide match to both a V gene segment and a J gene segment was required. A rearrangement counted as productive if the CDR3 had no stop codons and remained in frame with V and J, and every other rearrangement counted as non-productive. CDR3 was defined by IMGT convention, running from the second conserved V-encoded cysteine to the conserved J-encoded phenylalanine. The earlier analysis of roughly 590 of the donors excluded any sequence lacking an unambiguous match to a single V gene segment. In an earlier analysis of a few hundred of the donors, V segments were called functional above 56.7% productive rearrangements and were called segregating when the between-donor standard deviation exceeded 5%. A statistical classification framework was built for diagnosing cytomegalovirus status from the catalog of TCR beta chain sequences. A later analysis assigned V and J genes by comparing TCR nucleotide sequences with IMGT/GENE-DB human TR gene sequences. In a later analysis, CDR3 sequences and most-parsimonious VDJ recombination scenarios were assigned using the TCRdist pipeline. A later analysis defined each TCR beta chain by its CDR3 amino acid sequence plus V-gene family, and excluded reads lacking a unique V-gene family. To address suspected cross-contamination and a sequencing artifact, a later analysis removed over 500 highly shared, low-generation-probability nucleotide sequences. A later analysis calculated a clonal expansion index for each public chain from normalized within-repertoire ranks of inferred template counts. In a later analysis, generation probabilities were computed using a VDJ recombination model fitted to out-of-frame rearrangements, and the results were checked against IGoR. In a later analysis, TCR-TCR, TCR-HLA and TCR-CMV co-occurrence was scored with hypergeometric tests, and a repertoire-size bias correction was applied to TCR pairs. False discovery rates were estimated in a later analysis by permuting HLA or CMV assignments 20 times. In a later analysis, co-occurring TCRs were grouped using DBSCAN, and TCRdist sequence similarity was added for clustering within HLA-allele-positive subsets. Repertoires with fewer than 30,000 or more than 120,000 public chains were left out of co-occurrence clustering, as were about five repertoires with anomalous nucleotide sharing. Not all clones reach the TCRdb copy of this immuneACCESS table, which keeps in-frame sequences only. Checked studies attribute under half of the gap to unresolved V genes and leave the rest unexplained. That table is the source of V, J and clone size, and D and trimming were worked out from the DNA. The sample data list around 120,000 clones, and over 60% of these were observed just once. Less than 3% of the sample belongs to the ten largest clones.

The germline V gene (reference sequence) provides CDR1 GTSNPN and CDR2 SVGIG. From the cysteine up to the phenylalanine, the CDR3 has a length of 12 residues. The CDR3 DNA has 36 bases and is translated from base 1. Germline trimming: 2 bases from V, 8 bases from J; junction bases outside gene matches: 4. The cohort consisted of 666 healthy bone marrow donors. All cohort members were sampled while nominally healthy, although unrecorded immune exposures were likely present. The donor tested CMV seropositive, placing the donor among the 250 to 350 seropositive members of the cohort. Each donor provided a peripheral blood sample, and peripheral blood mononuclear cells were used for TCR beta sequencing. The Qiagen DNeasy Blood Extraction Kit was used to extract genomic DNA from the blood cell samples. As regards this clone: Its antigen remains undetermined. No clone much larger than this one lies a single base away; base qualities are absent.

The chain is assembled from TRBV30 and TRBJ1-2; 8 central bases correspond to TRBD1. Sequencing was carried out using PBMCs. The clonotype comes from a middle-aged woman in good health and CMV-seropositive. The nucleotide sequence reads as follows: TGTGCCTGGAGTCTGGACAGGGAGGGCTACACCTTC. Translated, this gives CAWSLDREGYTF.